Listed below are T cell receptor beta chains from one sample, sequenced in a study of technical replicates of blood from a handful of donors. Clones were read by immunoSEQ multiplex PCR, and TCRdb kept only the in-frame ones, dropping some. The sample lists about 63,000 clones, roughly 86% seen once, with 5.1% in the top ten. The sample was PBMCs. These receptors were taken from a human donor in good health. Some clones in this sample may be carry-over from other donors' samples. Both conserved end residues are part of each CDR3. A D gene is named only where the DNA matches it firmly. Clone size is stated in some rows and not others, as once, few, many or a class when expanded.

length,size,J,D,V,DNA,CDR3
18,NA,TRBJ1-4,NA,TRBV30,TGTGCCTGGAGTCGGGAACCCCCCACCGCAACAACTAATGAAAAACTGTTTTTT,CAWSREPPTATTNEKLFF
15,NA,TRBJ2-6,NA,TRBV6-6,TGTGCCAGCAGCCCTCGACAGGCGGACCTCTCTCGCCTGACTTTC,CASSPRQADLSRLTF
15,NA,TRBJ1-1,NA,TRBV5-1,TGCGCCAGCAGCTCGTCAGGGTTGGTGAACACTGAAGCTTTCTTT,CASSSSGLVNTEAFF
14,NA,TRBJ2-1,TRBD1,TRBV10-3,TGTGCCATCGGGGAGGGACAGGGATACAATGAGCAGTTCTTC,CAIGEGQGYNEQFF
15,NA,TRBJ2-2,TRBD2,TRBV13,TGTGCCAGCAGCTGGCTAGCGGACAACACCGGGGAGCTGTTTTTT,CASSWLADNTGELFF
12,few,TRBJ1-5,TRBD1,TRBV7-2,TGTGCCAGCAGCAGCCGGACAGGTTATTTACATTTT,CASSSRTGYLHF
13,NA,TRBJ1-1,TRBD1,TRBV11-2,TGTGCCAGCAGCCTACGACAGGGGGACTTTGCTTTCTTT,CASSLRQGDFAFF
14,NA,TRBJ1-1,NA,TRBV4-3,TGCGCCAGCAGCCAAGATTTTCCTAACACTGAAGCTTTCTTT,CASSQDFPNTEAFF
14,NA,TRBJ1-2,TRBD1,TRBV6-5,TGTGCCAGCAGTCTGGGACAGGGGGCAGGGGGCTACACCTTC,CASSLGQGAGGYTF
17,NA,TRBJ2-3,NA,TRBV4-2,TGTGCCAGCAGCCAGGATACTAGTTGGGGGGGCACAGATACGCAGTATTTT,CASSQDTSWGGTDTQYF
16,NA,TRBJ2-5,TRBD2,TRBV25-1,TGTGCCAGCAGTGTGGTGGGACTAGTCGTTCAAGAGACCCAGTACTTC,CASSVVGLVVQETQYF
16,NA,TRBJ2-2,TRBD2,TRBV5-8,TGTGCCAGCAGCTTCGGGGGGGGAACGAACACCGGGGAGCTGTTTTTT,CASSFGGGTNTGELFF
15,NA,TRBJ2-7,TRBD2,TRBV7-6,TGTGCCAGCAGCGAAGGGACTAGCGGTTCCTACGAGCAGTACTTC,CASSEGTSGSYEQYF
13,NA,TRBJ2-7,TRBD1,TRBV10-3,TGTGCCATCAACCAAGACAGGGTTGACGAGCAGTACTTC,CAINQDRVDEQYF
15,NA,TRBJ1-2,NA,TRBV30,TGTGCCTGGAGCCTACAGGGTGGGCTCACGTATGGCTACACCTTC,CAWSLQGGLTYGYTF
11,NA,TRBJ1-2,TRBD1,TRBV27,TGTGCCAGTGCGGACAGGGATGGCTACACCTTC,CASADRDGYTF
16,NA,TRBJ1-6,TRBD1,TRBV7-9,TGTGCCAGCAGCACCCGGACAGGGGGCGATAATTCACCCCTCCACTTT,CASSTRTGGDNSPLHF
16,NA,TRBJ1-1,NA,TRBV5-8,TGTGCCAGCAGCTTGGCTATTGGACAATTTAACACTGAAGCTTTCTTT,CASSLAIGQFNTEAFF
13,few,TRBJ1-6,TRBD1,TRBV6-1,TGTGCCAGCACGGGACAGGGCTACTCACCCCTCCACTTT,CASTGQGYSPLHF
14,NA,TRBJ1-5,NA,TRBV13,TGTGCCAGCAGCCGAGGGAGGGGTACTCAGCCCCAGCATTTT,CASSRGRGTQPQHF
11,NA,TRBJ2-5,TRBD2,TRBV7-9,TGTGCCAGCGGGCGGGAGGAGACCCAGTACTTC,CASGREETQYF
15,NA,TRBJ2-1,TRBD2,TRBV5-4,TGTGCCAGCAGCTTGACTAGCGGGACTTACAATGAGCAGTTCTTC,CASSLTSGTYNEQFF
13,NA,TRBJ1-2,NA,TRBV6-4,TGTGCCAGCAGTGACTCTGAGGGCTATGGCTACACCTTC,CASSDSEGYGYTF
16,NA,TRBJ2-2,TRBD2,TRBV7-6,TGTGCCAGCAGCTTGGCTCAGCGGGGGGGCTCCGGGGAGCTGTTTTTT,CASSLAQRGGSGELFF
16,NA,TRBJ2-3,TRBD1,TRBV4-1,TGCGCCAGCAGCCAAGCTGTGACAGGGGGGCCAGATACGCAGTATTTT,CASSQAVTGGPDTQYF
13,once,TRBJ2-7,TRBD2,TRBV7-3,TGTGCCAGCAGCTTGGGACTAGGAGACGAGCAGTACTTC,CASSLGLGDEQYF
13,NA,TRBJ1-4,TRBD1,TRBV29-1,TGCAGCGTTGGTGGGACAGGGGGCGAAAAACTGTTTTTT,CSVGGTGGEKLFF
13,NA,TRBJ1-2,NA,TRBV11-1,TGTGCCAGCAGCTTTAGGGGCGATAATGGCTACACCTTC,CASSFRGDNGYTF
15,NA,TRBJ2-7,NA,TRBV29-1,TGCAGCGTGCGGTCCTATGGGGGCCCAGACTACGAGCAGTACTTC,CSVRSYGGPDYEQYF
15,NA,TRBJ1-6,NA,TRBV4-3,TGCGCCAGCAGCCAACAAGGGCAGGGTAATTCACCCCTCCACTTT,CASSQQGQGNSPLHF
12,NA,TRBJ2-7,NA,TRBV2,TGTGCCAGCAGGGTCGGGAGCTACGAGCAGTACTTC,CASRVGSYEQYF
11,many,TRBJ2-1,NA,TRBV14,TGTGCCAGCAGCCAAGGGACAGAACCGTTCTTC,CASSQGTEPFF
15,NA,TRBJ2-5,TRBD1,TRBV5-4,TGTGCCAGCAGCAACCCGGGACAGGGGAGGGAGACCCAGTACTTC,CASSNPGQGRETQYF